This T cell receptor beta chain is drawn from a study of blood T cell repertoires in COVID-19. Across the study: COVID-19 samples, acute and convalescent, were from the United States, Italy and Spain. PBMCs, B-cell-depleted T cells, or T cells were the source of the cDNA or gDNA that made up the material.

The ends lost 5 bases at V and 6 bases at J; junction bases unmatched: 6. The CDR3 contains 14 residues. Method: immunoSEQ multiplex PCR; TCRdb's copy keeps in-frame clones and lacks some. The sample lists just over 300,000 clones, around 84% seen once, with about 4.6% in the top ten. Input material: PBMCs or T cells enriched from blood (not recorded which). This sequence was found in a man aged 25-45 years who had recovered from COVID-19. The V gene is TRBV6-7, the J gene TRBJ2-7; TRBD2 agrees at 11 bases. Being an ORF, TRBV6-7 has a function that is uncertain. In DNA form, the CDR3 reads TGTGCCAGCAGTGAACTAGCGGGAGTTCTCGAGCAGTACTTC. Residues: CASSELAGVLEQYF.